This entry features one T cell receptor (beta chain) sequence. These data originate in a study of blood T cell repertoires in COVID-19. Measured with immunoSEQ multiplex PCR; TCRdb has only the in-frame clones, and not every one. The sample has a few hundred thousand clones; around 83% are singletons. V lost 7 bases and J 2 bases, leaving 6 bases between the germline ends. The germline V gene encodes CDR1 LNHDA and CDR2 SQIVND (reference sequence). This CDR3 spans 12 amino acids. The chain is built from TRBV19 and TRBJ1-5; D is unclear. This receptor was identified in a woman between 50 and 59 years old who had been exposed to COVID-19. The sample consisted of PBMCs or T cells enriched from blood (not recorded which). This CDR3 is CASKAGNQPQHF. CDR3 sequence (DNA): TGTGCCAGTAAAGCTGGCAATCAGCCCCAGCATTTT.